This TCR beta chain was sequenced for a study of identical twins. Broader study findings: Analyses based on zero insertions could be partly confounded by invariant MAIT and iNKT cells.

This clonotype appeared once. Its specificity is not known. TCRdb analysed the 5' RACE reads with MiXCR anew, one entry per CDR3 protein. The sample holds about 470,000 distinct CDR3 sequences, 20% to 25% seen once. The V segment lost 0 bases and the J segment 0 bases; nucleotides outside the gene matches: 14. The CDR3 contains 20 residues. CDR1 and CDR2 from the germline V gene are SGHTA and FQGTGA. The same sample was also used in a study of T cells expressing NK-cell markers. From that paper: Seven donors tested HCMV-seropositive and one tested seronegative among the eight sequenced. The share of CD8+ T cells held by dominant NKG2C+ clonotypes was about 1.0-8% in more than 5 donors. Leadership of the CD3+CD56-NKG2C+ fraction also belonged to these clonotypes in a handful of donors.

The clonotype originates from a woman under 30 in good health. The specimen was CD4+ T cells sorted from blood. V usage is TRBV7-3 and J usage is TRBJ1-3; 7 positions match TRBD1. CDR3 nucleotide sequence: TGTGCCAGCAGCTTAACGGAGAACCCGACAGGGCCGAGCTCTGGAAACACCATATATTTT. Translated, it gives CASSLTENPTGPSSGNTIYF.